This T cell receptor (beta chain) stems from a study of T cells expressing NK-cell markers. Study at large: Sorted CD3+CD56+NKG2C+, CD3+CD56+NKG2C- and CD3+CD56-NKG2C+ T-cell subsets were beta-chain profiled.

Researchers built TCR beta cDNA using 5'RACE template switching with UMIs. TCRdb reanalyzed the 5' RACE reads and collapses them to one entry per CDR3 protein, without DNA. The table lists some 450,000 distinct CDR3 sequences. The CDR3 is made up of 13 amino acids. CDR1 is SQVTM and CDR2 is ANQGSEA in the germline V gene. In the case of this clonotype: The antigen is not known.

General study results and limits: The leading position in the CD3+CD56-NKG2C+ fraction of several donors also went to these clonotypes.

The sequencing sample was made of blood T cells: a sorted CD56 or NKG2C T cell subset, CD4+ or CD8+ T cells, or bulk PBMC T cells (not recorded which). The rearrangement uses TRBV29-1 and TRBJ2-3; the TCRdb D gene call, TRBD2, has no DNA to confirm it. The source of this sequence is a woman between 18 and 75 years old in good health. This CDR3 is CSAGGINTDTQYF.